This T cell receptor (beta chain) was captured in a study of blood T cell repertoires in COVID-19. Per the original data handling: Reference gene primer amplification in the assay estimated nucleated cell counts. TCRdb's table, derived via immunoSEQ multiplex PCR, lists solely in-frame clones and lacks some. The DNA gave D and trimming, while V, J and clone size come from that table. The data hold just over 300,000 clones, with about 88% observed a single time. CDR1 and CDR2 (germline): SGHNT, YYREEE (reference sequence). Trimming cost V 5 bases and J 7 bases; bases outside gene matches: 11. This CDR3 region has 15 residues.

This chain connects TRBV5-4 to TRBJ2-5; 10 bases are a match to TRBD2. The material sequenced was PBMCs or T cells enriched from blood (not recorded which). This TCR was recovered from a woman aged 40 to 49 who had recovered from COVID-19. The CDR3 coding sequence is TGTGCCAGCAGGCTGTGGGGGACTAGCGAAGGGACCCAGTACTTC. Residues: CASRLWGTSEGTQYF.